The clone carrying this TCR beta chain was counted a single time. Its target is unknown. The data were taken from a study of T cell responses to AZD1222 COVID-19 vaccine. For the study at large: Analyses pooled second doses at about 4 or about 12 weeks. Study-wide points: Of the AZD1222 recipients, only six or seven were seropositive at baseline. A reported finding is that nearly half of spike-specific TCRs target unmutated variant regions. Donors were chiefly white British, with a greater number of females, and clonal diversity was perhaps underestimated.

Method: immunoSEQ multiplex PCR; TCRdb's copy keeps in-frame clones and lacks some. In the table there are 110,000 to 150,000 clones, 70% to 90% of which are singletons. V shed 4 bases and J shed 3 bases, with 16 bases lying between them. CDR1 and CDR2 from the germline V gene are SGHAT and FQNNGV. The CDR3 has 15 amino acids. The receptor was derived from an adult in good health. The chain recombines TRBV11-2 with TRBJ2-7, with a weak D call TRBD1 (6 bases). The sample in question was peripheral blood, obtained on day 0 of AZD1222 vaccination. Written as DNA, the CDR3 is TGTGCCAGCAGCTATCGATTAAAGGGACACTACGAGCAGTACTTC. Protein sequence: CASSYRLKGHYEQYF.